This T cell receptor (beta chain) was sequenced in a study of shared clonotypes between healthy human individuals (dated by TCRdb to about 2020). Regarding the study in general: A couple of women and three men aged 18 to 49 years were included in the cohort. To estimate repertoire size and how much clonotype sharing occurs between individuals, the study deeply sequenced the blood TCR repertoires of 4 to 6 healthy adults. Libraries were prepared and TCR repertoires were sequenced by different laboratories using diverse techniques, in order to increase sequencing depth and limit assay-specific biases. For each donor, CD4 naive and CD4 memory were each run on three plates, CD8 naive on two plates, and CD8 memory on one plate. Leukapheresis yielded between about 0.85 and 10 billion PBMCs per donor.

Paper-wide results and their limitations: Compared with non-shared clonotypes, the clonotypes found in all four sorted-subset donors had higher generation probabilities. Sampling was limited to blood, and TCR repertoires in tissue likely differ from TCR repertoires in blood. When a handful of donors were compared, the shared fraction of clonotypes was 5% to 6.5% for naive CD4, about 4% for naive CD8, about 2.4% for memory CD4, and around 0.37% for memory CD8. Because the study included a small number of donors, the genetic and exposure-history diversity represented was limited. Incomplete sequencing was indicated by rarefaction of sorted-subset datasets, despite the large sequencing depth. Estimated clonotype richness was generally larger for naive than for memory subsets. Pairwise subsampling led to the expectation that sequencing depth would affect the degree of clonotype sharing among donors.

Between the V and J ends, shortened by 5 bases and 4 bases respectively, the junction contains 24 bases. Reading the germline V gene gives CDR1 MDHEN and CDR2 SYDVKM. Spanning cysteine to phenylalanine, the CDR3 consists of 17 amino acids. Left in the record is the CDR3 DNA by itself, 51 bases read in frame from the first base. In the case of this clone: Which antigen it targets is not known. No clone much larger than this one lies a single base away; base qualities are absent.

The donors were healthy, HIV-negative adults with no recently reported acute infections or vaccinations. All donors were Caucasian adults living in Nashville, Tennessee, USA. Magnetic negative selection was used to enrich CD4+ T cells, after which naive cells were positively selected on CD45RA and the negative fraction became the memory subset. Blood was collected by leukapheresis, and PBMCs were isolated by Ficoll-Histopaque density gradient centrifugation and then cryopreserved in liquid nitrogen vapor phase. Analytical flow cytometry was used to check the purity and quantity of each magnetically sorted T cell population. Genomic DNA was isolated from every sorted fraction and measured by UV absorbance on a Nanodrop 2000c. Using the deep immunoSEQ assay, TCR CDR3 regions were amplified from genomic DNA by multiplex PCR. For each cell subset, the extracted genomic DNA was distributed evenly across all wells of several immunoSEQ 96-well plates, and each plate served as one replicate. Each replicate PCR for sorted subsets received 150 to 250 ng genomic DNA, equal to roughly 30,000 T cell genomes. The purified libraries were quantified using a Qubit 3.0 fluorometer, sized with a Bioanalyzer 2100, and then quantified again using the KAPA Library Quantification kit. Every immunoSEQ 96-well plate was sequenced on a dedicated single-read 150-cycle Illumina NextSeq 550 flow cell. The authors' pipeline ran thus. Because the immunoSEQ output included only junctional sequences and no quality scores, the filtering could not be the same as the filtering used for full-length reads. To assign V/J genes and CDR3, sequences were annotated using PyIR, a Python wrapper for IgBLAST v1.9, with IMGT germline references. Any read was removed if the V/J assignment was weak (E-value above 1e-6), the CDR3 was missing, or the read contained stop codons, out-of-frame junctions, or ambiguous translated residues. V3J clonotypes were defined by identical inferred V gene, J gene, and CDR3 amino acid sequence. Percentage overlap between repertoires was calculated by dividing the number of shared unique clonotypes by the size of the smaller repertoire. RTK rarefaction, the Chao1 estimator, and Recon v2.1 estimates of unobserved clonotypes were used to assess repertoire richness. OLGA was used to compute generation probabilities for all TCRbeta clonotypes that the gDNA method yielded from a handful of donors. What TCRdb holds here is the immuneACCESS table cut down to in-frame rearrangements. Part of the clones is not present; checked against another copy, under half of the missing clones reflect an unresolved V gene, and the others are unexplained. V and J calls and clone size are copied from that table; D and trimming were computed from the DNA. The sample records some 2,100,000 clones, roughly 95% of which are singletons. The ten largest clones capture more than 0.1% of the sample.

This sequence originates from a man aged 18-30 years in good health. The sample consisted of naive CD4+ T cells sorted from blood. This sample's cell subset or site label indicates: CD45RA+ positively selected. The sequence joins TRBV28 to TRBJ2-7; a tentative D match to TRBD2 spans 5 bases. CDR3 region: CASSTPLLASPSYEQYF. The DNA sequence is as follows: TGTGCCAGCAGTACCCCCCTCCTAGCTTCCCCCTCTTACGAGCAGTACTTC. Reference TRBV28 and TRBJ2-7 genes cover what lies past the CDR3, so the full variable domain is DVKVTQSSRYLVKRTGEKVFLECVQDMDHENMFWYRQDPGLGLRLIYFSYDVKMKEKGDIPEGYSVSREKKERFSLILESASTNQTSMYLCASSTPLLASPSYEQYFGPGTRLTVT.